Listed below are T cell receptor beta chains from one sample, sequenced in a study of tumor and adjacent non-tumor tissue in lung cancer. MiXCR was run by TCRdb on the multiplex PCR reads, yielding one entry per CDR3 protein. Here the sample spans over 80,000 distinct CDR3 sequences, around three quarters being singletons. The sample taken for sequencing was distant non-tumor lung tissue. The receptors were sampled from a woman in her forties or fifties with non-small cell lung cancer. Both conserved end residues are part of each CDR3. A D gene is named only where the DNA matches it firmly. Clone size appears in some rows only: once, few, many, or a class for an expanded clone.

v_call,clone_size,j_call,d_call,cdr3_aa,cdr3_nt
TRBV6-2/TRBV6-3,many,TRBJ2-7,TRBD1,CASSLQGAHRLEQYF,TGTGCCAGCAGCTTACAGGGGGCCCACCGCCTCGAGCAGTACTTC
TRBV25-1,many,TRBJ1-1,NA,CASRGGGDTEAFF,TGTGCCAGCAGGGGGGGTGGAGACACTGAAGCTTTCTTT
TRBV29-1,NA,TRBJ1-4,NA,CNVGRSGEKLFF,TGCAACGTTGGTCGCTCGGGGGAAAAACTGTTTTTT
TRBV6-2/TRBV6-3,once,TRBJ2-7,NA,CTSNYSPESYEQYF,TGTACCAGCAATTACTCCCCTGAGTCCTACGAGCAGTACTTC
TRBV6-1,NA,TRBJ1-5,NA,CASSIRCDSHQPQHF,TGTGCCAGCAGTATACGCTGTGACAGTCATCAGCCCCAGCATTTT
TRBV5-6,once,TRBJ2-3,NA,CTSSSHLEGDTQYF,TGTACCAGCAGTTCGCACCTAGAGGGAGATACGCAGTATTTT
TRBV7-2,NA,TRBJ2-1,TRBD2,CASSATRLAGGFEQFF,TGTGCCAGCAGCGCGACAAGACTAGCGGGAGGGTTTGAGCAGTTCTTC
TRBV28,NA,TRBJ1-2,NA,CASSLLPRGGGSTDNTF,TGTGCCAGCAGTTTATTGCCGCGGGGCGGGGGGTCCACTGACAACACCTTC
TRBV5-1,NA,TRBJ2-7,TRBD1,CASSLALSGTGYRRDQYF,TGCGCCAGCAGCTTGGCCCTTTCCGGGACAGGGTATCGACGTGACCAGTATTTC
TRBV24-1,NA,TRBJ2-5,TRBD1,CTTSEGQGAETQYF,TGTACCACCAGTGAAGGACAGGGCGCGGAGACCCAGTACTTC
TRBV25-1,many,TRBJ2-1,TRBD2,CASNLAGLYNEQFF,TGTGCCAGCAACCTAGCGGGACTCTACAATGAGCAGTTCTTC
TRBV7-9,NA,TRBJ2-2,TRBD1,CTSSSTGSSTGELFF,TGTACCAGCAGCTCGACAGGGTCGAGCACCGGGGAGCTGTTTTTT
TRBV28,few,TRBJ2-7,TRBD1,CVSSAGGPYEQYF,TGTGTCAGCAGTGCAGGGGGCCCCTACGAGCAGTACTTC
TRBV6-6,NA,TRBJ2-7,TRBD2,CAGTSGISFYEQYF,TGTGCTGGCACCAGCGGGATTAGTTTCTACGAGCAGTACTTC
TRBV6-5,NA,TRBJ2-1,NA,CVSSCSFAPSSYNEQSF,TGTGTCAGCAGTTGCTCCTTTGCCCCCAGCTCCTACAATGAGCAGTCCTTC
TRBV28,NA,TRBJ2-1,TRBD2,CALSGKGDELFF,TGTGCTTTGAGCGGGAAAGGGGATGAGCTGTTCTTC
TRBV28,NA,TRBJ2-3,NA,CVSSPRPTDTQYF,TGTGTCAGCAGCCCACGGCCCACAGATACGCAGTATTTT
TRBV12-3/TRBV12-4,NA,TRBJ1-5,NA,CVSSLASNQLQHF,TGTGTCAGCAGTTTGGCCAGCAATCAGCTCCAGCATTTT
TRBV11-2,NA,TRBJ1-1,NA,CASSSQLNTGAFF,TGTGCCAGCAGCTCACAGCTGAACACTGGAGCTTTCTTT
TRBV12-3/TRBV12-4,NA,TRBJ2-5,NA,CASMRCDSGTRYF,TGTGCCAGCATGAGGTGCGATAGTGGGACCCGGTACTTC
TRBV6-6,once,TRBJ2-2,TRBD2,CANIRDYDASGELFF,TGTGCCAACATCCGGGACTACGATGCTTCCGGGGAACTGTTTTTT
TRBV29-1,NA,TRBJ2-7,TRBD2,CSLSSGIFAEQYF,TGCAGCCTCTCTAGCGGGATCTTTGCCGAGCAGTATTTC
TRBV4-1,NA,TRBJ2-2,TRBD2,CASSQGLVGAIRELFF,TGCGCCAGCAGCCAGGGACTAGTGGGAGCGATCAGGGAGCTGTTTTTT
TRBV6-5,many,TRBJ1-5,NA,CASSYSGGGAQHF,TGTGCCAGCAGTTACTCGGGGGGGGGGGCCCAGCATTTT
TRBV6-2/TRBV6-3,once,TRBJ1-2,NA,CARSYQSLSYDYTF,TGTGCCAGAAGTTACCAAAGTCTGAGCTATGACTACACCTTC
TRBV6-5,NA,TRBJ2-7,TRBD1,CAITRQGFSYEQYF,TGTGCCATCACCCGACAGGGTTTCTCCTATGAGCAGTACTTC
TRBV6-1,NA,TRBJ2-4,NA,CASSTGGTENIQYF,TGTGCCAGCAGTACTGGGGGCACGGAAAACATTCAGTACTTC